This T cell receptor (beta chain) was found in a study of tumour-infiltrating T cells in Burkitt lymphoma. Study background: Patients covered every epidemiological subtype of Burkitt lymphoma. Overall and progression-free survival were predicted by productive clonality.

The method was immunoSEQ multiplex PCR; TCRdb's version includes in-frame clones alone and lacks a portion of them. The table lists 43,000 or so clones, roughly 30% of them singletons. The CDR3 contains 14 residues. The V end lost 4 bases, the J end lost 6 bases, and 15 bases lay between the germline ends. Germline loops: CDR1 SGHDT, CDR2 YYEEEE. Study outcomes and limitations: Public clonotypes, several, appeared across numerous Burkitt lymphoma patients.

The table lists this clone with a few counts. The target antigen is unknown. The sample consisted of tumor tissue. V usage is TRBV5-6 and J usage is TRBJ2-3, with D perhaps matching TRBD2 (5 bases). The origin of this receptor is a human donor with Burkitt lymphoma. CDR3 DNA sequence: TGTGCCAGCAGCCTAGGAGGTTCTGGCGATACGCAGTATTTT. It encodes CASSLGGSGDTQYF.